This is a list of T cell receptor beta chains from one sample in a study of Ad26.COV2.S vaccination and SARS-CoV-2 variants. TCRdb's table, derived via immunoSEQ multiplex PCR, lists solely in-frame clones and lacks some. Of about 350,000 clones in the sample, about 85% were seen once. This sample comprised peripheral blood, obtained in a trial of Ad26.COV2.S vaccine versus placebo. The source is a person between 18 and 59 years old who received the Ad26.COV2.S COVID-19 vaccine or a placebo. CDR3s include the opening cysteine and the closing phenylalanine or tryptophan. A D gene is named only where the DNA matches it firmly. Some rows mark clone size as missing; the rest say once, few, many or name a class of expanded clone.

d_call,j_call,v_call,clone_size,cdr3_length,cdr3_nt,cdr3_aa
TRBD1,TRBJ1-5,TRBV6-6,.,15,TGTGCCAGCAGTTACGGCGACAGGGGCAATCAGCCCCAGCATTTT,CASSYGDRGNQPQHF
TRBD2,TRBJ2-1,TRBV5-5,.,18,TGTGCCAGCAGCTTTATTATAGGCGGGAGTCCTACCTACAATGAGCAGTTCTTC,CASSFIIGGSPTYNEQFF
.,TRBJ2-7,TRBV28,few,14,TGTGCCAGCACGGACCCAGGGAGCTCCTACGAGCAGTACTTC,CASTDPGSSYEQYF
TRBD2,TRBJ2-5,TRBV7-2,.,14,TGTGCCAGCAGCTTTGGGACTAGATGGGAGACCCAGTACTTC,CASSFGTRWETQYF
TRBD2,TRBJ2-1,TRBV4-3,.,13,TGCGCCAGCAGCTCTAGCGGGGTAGATGAGCAGTTCTTC,CASSSSGVDEQFF
.,TRBJ2-4,TRBV5-1,.,15,TGCGCCAGCAGCTTGGCCGAATTAGCCAAAAACATTCAGTACTTC,CASSLAELAKNIQYF
.,TRBJ2-2,TRBV27,.,13,TGTGCCAGCAGTGCGAGGAGGACCGGGGAGCTGTTTTTT,CASSARRTGELFF
TRBD1,TRBJ2-7,TRBV4-1,.,14,TGCGCCAGCAGCCAAGGTGACAGGGGCTACGAGCAGTACTTC,CASSQGDRGYEQYF
TRBD2,TRBJ2-3,TRBV7-6,.,16,TGTGCCAGCAGCTTAAACGGGGGGGTTGATACAGATACGCAGTATTTT,CASSLNGGVDTDTQYF
.,TRBJ2-3,TRBV7-8,.,21,TGTGCCAGCAGCCTAACGGCAGGGGCAGCACTCCGTAGGCCCCGCACAGATACGCAGTATTTT,CASSLTAGAALRRPRTDTQYF
.,TRBJ2-2,TRBV6-2/TRBV6-3,.,13,TGTGCCAGCAGTTACGGCCCCACCGGGGAGCTGTTTTTT,CASSYGPTGELFF
.,TRBJ1-3,TRBV20-1,.,16,TGCAGTGCTAGTGACACGACGGGGCCGTCTGGAAACACCATATATTTT,CSASDTTGPSGNTIYF
TRBD1,TRBJ2-7,TRBV27,.,15,TGTGCCAGCAGTTTTAGGACAGGGGAGATCGCCGAGCAGTACTTC,CASSFRTGEIAEQYF
.,TRBJ1-3,TRBV7-2,once,16,TGTGCCAGCAGCTTAAACGCCAGGGGTACAGGAAACACCATATATTTT,CASSLNARGTGNTIYF
TRBD1,TRBJ1-2,TRBV27,.,15,TGTGCCAGCAGCAAAACAGGGGCGCGTCTCTTCGGCTACACCTTC,CASSKTGARLFGYTF
.,TRBJ2-7,TRBV6-1,.,14,TGTGCCAGCAGTGAAAACCTGGGATTAAGCGAGCAGTACTTC,CASSENLGLSEQYF
.,TRBJ1-2,TRBV23-1,.,13,TGCGCCAGCAGTCAAACCGGGACGAATGGCTACACCTTC,CASSQTGTNGYTF
.,TRBJ1-2,TRBV4-1,.,15,TGCGCCAGCAGCCAAGGGTCTGTGGGGGAGTATGGCTACACCTTC,CASSQGSVGEYGYTF
.,TRBJ2-2,TRBV15,many,15,TGTGCCACCAGCAGAGAAGACGGGGGTACCGGGGAGCTGTTTTTT,CATSREDGGTGELFF
.,TRBJ2-5,TRBV5-4,.,13,TGTGCCAGCAGCGGGGCGCTAGCAGAGACCCAGTACTTC,CASSGALAETQYF
TRBD2,TRBJ2-3,TRBV29-1,.,16,TGCAGTGTTGTAGGGGCTAGCGGGAGGGAGGCAGATACGCAGTATTTT,CSVVGASGREADTQYF
TRBD1,TRBJ1-1,TRBV30,few,14,TGTGCCTGGACAAGACAGGGGGGGTCCCCTGAAGCTTTCTTT,CAWTRQGGSPEAFF
.,TRBJ2-1,TRBV19,.,14,TGTGCCAGTAGTTGGCCGACAAGGTACAATGAGCAGTTCTTC,CASSWPTRYNEQFF
.,TRBJ2-7,TRBV18,.,12,TGTGCCAGCTCACCGGCAAACTACGAGCAGTACTTC,CASSPANYEQYF
.,TRBJ2-7,TRBV28,once,16,TGTGCCAGCAGTAGTCTCGGGACGGACCTCTCCTACGAGCAGTACTTC,CASSSLGTDLSYEQYF
TRBD2,TRBJ2-3,TRBV29-1,.,15,TGCAGCGTTGATCGGCTAGCGGGAGGGACAGATACGCAGTATTTT,CSVDRLAGGTDTQYF
.,TRBJ2-1,TRBV29-1,.,11,TGCAGCGTTGAAGCCCCAAGTGAGCAGTTCTTC,CSVEAPSEQFF
.,TRBJ2-3,TRBV4-3,.,14,TGCGCCAGCAGCCAACTAGACGTCGCGGATACGCAGTATTTT,CASSQLDVADTQYF
.,TRBJ1-1,TRBV4-1,.,14,TGCGCCAGCAGCCAAGAGTCGGAGCGCCTTGGAGCTTTCTTT,CASSQESERLGAFF
.,TRBJ1-1,TRBV5-1,.,15,TGCGCCAGCAGCCCCGGGTTTCGGGGTAGCACTGAAGCTTTCTTT,CASSPGFRGSTEAFF
TRBD2,TRBJ2-1,TRBV7-2,.,15,TGTGCCAGCAGCTTAACTAGCGGTATGAACAATGAGCAGTTCTTC,CASSLTSGMNNEQFF
.,TRBJ2-7,TRBV10-3,.,14,TGTGCCATCAGAACAGGGGGGGAGGCCTACGAGCAGTACTTC,CAIRTGGEAYEQYF
.,TRBJ1-6,TRBV9,few,16,TGTGCCAGCAGCGTAGGTGCCCGATGGGATAATTCACCCCTCCACTTT,CASSVGARWDNSPLHF
.,TRBJ1-6,TRBV19,.,17,TGTGCCAGTAGTCCGGGACCGCTGTCCCACTATAATTCACCCCTCCACTTT,CASSPGPLSHYNSPLHF
.,TRBJ1-2,TRBV23-1,.,14,TGCGCCAGCAGTCAACTCCGGACTCAGCATGGCTACACCTTC,CASSQLRTQHGYTF
TRBD1,TRBJ1-6,TRBV28,.,15,TGTGCCAGCAGTTTGACAGGGGGCATATATTCACCCCTCCACTTT,CASSLTGGIYSPLHF
.,TRBJ2-3,TRBV5-1,.,15,TGCGCCAGCAGCTTGGCCGGTATACACACAGATACGCAGTATTTT,CASSLAGIHTDTQYF
TRBD2,TRBJ2-1,TRBV2,.,17,TGTGCCAGCAGGGGGACTAGCGGGAGTAGGTCCTACAATGAGCAGTTCTTC,CASRGTSGSRSYNEQFF
TRBD1,TRBJ2-7,TRBV10-3,.,15,TGTGCCATCACCCCTTCGAGACAGGGGTTTGGTGAGCAGTACTTC,CAITPSRQGFGEQYF
.,TRBJ2-1,TRBV7-2,.,14,TGTGCCAGCAGCTTAGTGGCGGAACTCAATGAGCAGTTCTTC,CASSLVAELNEQFF
TRBD1,TRBJ1-5,TRBV19,.,15,TGTGCCAGTAGTATAGTGACCAGGGGGATCCAGCCCCAGCATTTT,CASSIVTRGIQPQHF
TRBD1,TRBJ2-5,TRBV10-3,.,12,TGTGCCCCAGGGGACAGCGAAGAGACCCAGTACTTC,CAPGDSEETQYF